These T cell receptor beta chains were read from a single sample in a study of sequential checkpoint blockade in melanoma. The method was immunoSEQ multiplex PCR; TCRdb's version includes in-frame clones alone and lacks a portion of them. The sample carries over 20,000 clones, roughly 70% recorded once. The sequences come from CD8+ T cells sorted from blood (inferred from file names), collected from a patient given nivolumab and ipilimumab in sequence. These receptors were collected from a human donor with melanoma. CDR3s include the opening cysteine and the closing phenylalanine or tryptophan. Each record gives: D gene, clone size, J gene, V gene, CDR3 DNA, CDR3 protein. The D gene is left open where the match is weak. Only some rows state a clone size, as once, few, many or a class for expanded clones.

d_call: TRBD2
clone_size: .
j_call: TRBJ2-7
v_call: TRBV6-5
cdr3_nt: TGTGCCAGCAGACAACCGGGACTAACGCGGGAGCAGTACTTC
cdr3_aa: CASRQPGLTREQYF

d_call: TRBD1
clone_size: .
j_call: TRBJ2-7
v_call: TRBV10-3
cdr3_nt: TGTGCCATCAGTGAGTCACCCCTTGGGGACAGGGGGAACGAGCAGTACTTC
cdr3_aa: CAISESPLGDRGNEQYF

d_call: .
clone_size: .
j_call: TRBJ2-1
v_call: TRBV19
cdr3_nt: TGTGCCAGCCGCTGGGGGGGCCTCGACTACAATGAGCAGTTCTTC
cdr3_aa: CASRWGGLDYNEQFF

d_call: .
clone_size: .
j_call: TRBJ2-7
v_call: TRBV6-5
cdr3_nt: TGTGCCAGCAGTTTACAGGGCTACGAGCAGTACTTC
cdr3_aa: CASSLQGYEQYF

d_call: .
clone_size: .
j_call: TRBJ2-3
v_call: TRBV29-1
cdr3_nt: TGCAGTTCGGATAGTCCCGACTTCAGCACAGATACGCAGTATTTT
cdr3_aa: CSSDSPDFSTDTQYF

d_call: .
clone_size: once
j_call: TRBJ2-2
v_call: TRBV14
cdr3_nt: TGTGCCAGCAGCCAACTCGAGGGTTTGGTCGGGGAGCTGTTTTTT
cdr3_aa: CASSQLEGLVGELFF

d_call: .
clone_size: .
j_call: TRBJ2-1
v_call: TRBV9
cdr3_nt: TGTGCCAGCAGCGTAGGCGGGGTGGATGAGCAGTTCTTC
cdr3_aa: CASSVGGVDEQFF

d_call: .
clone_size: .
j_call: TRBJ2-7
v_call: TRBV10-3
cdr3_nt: TGTGCCATCAGTGATCCCACTGCCACCTACGAGCAGTACTTC
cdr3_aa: CAISDPTATYEQYF

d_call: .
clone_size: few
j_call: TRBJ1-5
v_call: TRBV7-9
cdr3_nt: TGTGCCAGCAGCCCACGGGAGAGTAGCAATCAGCCCCAGCATTTT
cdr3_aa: CASSPRESSNQPQHF

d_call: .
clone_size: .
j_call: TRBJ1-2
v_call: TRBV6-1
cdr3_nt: TGTGCCAGCAGTGAAGCGCCCTCCCAGGGCAGTCCACTGGGCTATGGCTACACCTTC
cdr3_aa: CASSEAPSQGSPLGYGYTF

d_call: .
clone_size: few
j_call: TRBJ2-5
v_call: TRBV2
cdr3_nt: TGTGCCAGCAACTCGGGCCGCGGGTTGGCGGGAGAGACCCAGTACTTC
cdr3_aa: CASNSGRGLAGETQYF

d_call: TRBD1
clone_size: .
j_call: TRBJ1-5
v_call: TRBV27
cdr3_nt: TGTGCCAGCAGTCCCCTACAGGGGAAGCAGCCCCAGCATTTT
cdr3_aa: CASSPLQGKQPQHF

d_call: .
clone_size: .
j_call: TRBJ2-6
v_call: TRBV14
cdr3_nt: TGTGCCAGCAGCCAAGTAGGCTTCCGTCGACAGACTGGGGCCAACGTCCTGACTTTC
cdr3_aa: CASSQVGFRRQTGANVLTF

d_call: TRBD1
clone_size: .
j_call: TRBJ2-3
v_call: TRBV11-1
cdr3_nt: TGTGCCAGCAGCTTAGCGGGACAGGGGGGCTCAGATACGCAGTATTTT
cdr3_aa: CASSLAGQGGSDTQYF

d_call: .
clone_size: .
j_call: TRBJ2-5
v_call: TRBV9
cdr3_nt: TGTGCCAGCAGCGTAGCTTGGGGGAGGCAAGAGACCCAGTACTTC
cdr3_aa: CASSVAWGRQETQYF

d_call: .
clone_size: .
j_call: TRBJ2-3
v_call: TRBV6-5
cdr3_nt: TGTGCCAGCAATTCCTACACAGATACGCAGTATTTT
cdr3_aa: CASNSYTDTQYF

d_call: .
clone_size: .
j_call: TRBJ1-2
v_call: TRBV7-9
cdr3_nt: TGTGCCAGCAGCTTACAGGTCAACTATGGCTACACCTTC
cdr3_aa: CASSLQVNYGYTF

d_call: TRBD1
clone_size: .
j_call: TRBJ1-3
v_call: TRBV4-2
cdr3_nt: TGTGCCAGCAGCCAAGAGGGACAGGGTTATAACACCATATATTTT
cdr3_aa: CASSQEGQGYNTIYF

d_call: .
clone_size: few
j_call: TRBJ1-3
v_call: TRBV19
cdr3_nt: TGTGCCAGTAGTACCTTGGAGCTGAGCTCTGGAAACACCATATATTTT
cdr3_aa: CASSTLELSSGNTIYF

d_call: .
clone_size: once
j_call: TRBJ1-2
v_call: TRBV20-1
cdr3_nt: TGCGCAGACGGTCAGGACTATGGCTACACCTTC
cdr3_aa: CADGQDYGYTF

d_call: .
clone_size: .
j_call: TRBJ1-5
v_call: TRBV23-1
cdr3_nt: TGCGCCAGCAGTCAATGCCCATGGCCGGCGGGCAATCAGCCCCAGCATTTT
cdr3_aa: CASSQCPWPAGNQPQHF

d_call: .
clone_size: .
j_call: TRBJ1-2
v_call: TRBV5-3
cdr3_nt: TGTGCCAGCAGCCGGGGGGACGGGATCTATGGCTACACCTTC
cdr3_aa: CASSRGDGIYGYTF

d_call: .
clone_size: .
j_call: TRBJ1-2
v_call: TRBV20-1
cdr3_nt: TGCAGTGCTAGATTGGGGACTCACACCCTCTTC
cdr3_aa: CSARLGTHTLF

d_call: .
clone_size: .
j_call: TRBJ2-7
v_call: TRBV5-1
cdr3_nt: TGCGCCAGCAGCTTCACGGGGGACGAGCAGTACTTC
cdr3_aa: CASSFTGDEQYF

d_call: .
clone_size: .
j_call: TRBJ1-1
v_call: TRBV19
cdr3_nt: TGTGCCAGTAGTGCGACCGGGGTATGGACTGAAGCTTTCTTT
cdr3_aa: CASSATGVWTEAFF

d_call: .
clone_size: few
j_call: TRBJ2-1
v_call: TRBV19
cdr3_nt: TGTGCCAGTAGTATATATAAGGGGAATGAGCAGTTCTTC
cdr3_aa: CASSIYKGNEQFF

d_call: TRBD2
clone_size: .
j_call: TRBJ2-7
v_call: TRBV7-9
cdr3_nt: TGTGCCAGCAGCTCTAGCGGGGCCTACGAGCAGTACTTC
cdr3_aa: CASSSSGAYEQYF

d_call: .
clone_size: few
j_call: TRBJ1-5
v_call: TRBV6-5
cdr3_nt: TGTGCCAGCAGTCCCGCCACGGGTCAGCCCCAGCATTTT
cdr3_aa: CASSPATGQPQHF

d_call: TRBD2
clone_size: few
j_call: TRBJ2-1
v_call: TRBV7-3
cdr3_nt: TGTGCCAGCAGCTTACTAGCGGGGGGGTACAATGAGCAGTTCTTC
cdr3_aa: CASSLLAGGYNEQFF

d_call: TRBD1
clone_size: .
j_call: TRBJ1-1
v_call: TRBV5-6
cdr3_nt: TGTGCCAGCTGCCAGGGGGAAGCCACTGAAGCTTTCTTT
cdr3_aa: CASCQGEATEAFF

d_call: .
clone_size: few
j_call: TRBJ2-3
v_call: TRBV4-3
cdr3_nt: TGCGCCAGCAGCCCCTCCTTACTCACAGATACGCAGTATTTT
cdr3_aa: CASSPSLLTDTQYF

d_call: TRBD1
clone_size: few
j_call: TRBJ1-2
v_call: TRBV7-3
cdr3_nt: TGTGCCAGCAGCCGAGGACAGGGCTATGGCTACACCTTC
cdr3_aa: CASSRGQGYGYTF

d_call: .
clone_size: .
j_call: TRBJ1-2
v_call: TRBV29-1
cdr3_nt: TGCAGCGTTGAGAATAGGGAGGATTATGGCTACACCTTC
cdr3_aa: CSVENREDYGYTF

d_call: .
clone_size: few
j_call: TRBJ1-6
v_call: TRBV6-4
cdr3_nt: TGTGCCAGCTCGGAAGGGGCCGGTAATTCACCCCTCCACTTT
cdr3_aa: CASSEGAGNSPLHF

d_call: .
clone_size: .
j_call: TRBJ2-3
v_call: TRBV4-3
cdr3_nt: TGCGCCAGCAGCCATGCTATTCTAGCGAGCACAGATACGCAGTATTTT
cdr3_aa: CASSHAILASTDTQYF

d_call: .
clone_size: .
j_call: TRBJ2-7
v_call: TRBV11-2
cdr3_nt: TGTGCCAGCAGCTTAGCGGAGGGCGAGCAGTACTTC
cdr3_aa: CASSLAEGEQYF

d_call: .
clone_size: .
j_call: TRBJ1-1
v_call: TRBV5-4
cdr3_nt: TGTGCCAGCAGCTTGGTGGCAGGTAGGGGCACTGAAGCTTTCTTT
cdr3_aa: CASSLVAGRGTEAFF

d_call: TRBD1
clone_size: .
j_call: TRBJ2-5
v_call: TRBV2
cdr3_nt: TGTGCCAGCAGTGAATGGGACAGTTTTCAAGAGACCCAGTACTTC
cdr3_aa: CASSEWDSFQETQYF

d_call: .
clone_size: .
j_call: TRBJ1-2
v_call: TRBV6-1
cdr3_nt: TGTGCCAGCAGTCCCTTCTCCGACAGTGGTCTTGGCTACACCTTC
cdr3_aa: CASSPFSDSGLGYTF

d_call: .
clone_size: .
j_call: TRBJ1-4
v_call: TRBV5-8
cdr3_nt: TGTGCCAGCAGCGAGGACCAGTCGGGGTATAATGAAAAACTGTTTTTT
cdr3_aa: CASSEDQSGYNEKLFF

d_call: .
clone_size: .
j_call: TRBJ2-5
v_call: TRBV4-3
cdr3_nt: TGCGCCAGCAGCCAAGAGTATCGGACAGTTCAAGAGACCCAGTACTTC
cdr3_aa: CASSQEYRTVQETQYF

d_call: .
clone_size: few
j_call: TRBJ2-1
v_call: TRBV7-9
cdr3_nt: TGTGCCAGCAGCCCCCAGGTAGGCCATGAGCAGTTCTTC
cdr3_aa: CASSPQVGHEQFF

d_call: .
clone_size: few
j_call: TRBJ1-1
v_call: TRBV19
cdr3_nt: TGTGCCAGTATCCCGGGAATGAACACTGAAGCTTTCTTT
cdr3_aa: CASIPGMNTEAFF

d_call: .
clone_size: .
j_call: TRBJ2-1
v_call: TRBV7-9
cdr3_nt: TGTGCCAGCAGCTTGTTCGGCGGATCTTACTACAATGAGCAGTTCTTC
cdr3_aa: CASSLFGGSYYNEQFF

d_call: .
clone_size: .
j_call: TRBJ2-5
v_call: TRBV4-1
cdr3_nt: TGCGCCAGCAGCCTTGAGGGGGGGAGCCCGGAGACCCAGTACTTC
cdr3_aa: CASSLEGGSPETQYF

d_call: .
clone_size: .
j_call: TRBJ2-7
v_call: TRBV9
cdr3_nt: TGTGCCAGCAGCGTAGTCCCGAGCTCCTACGAGCAGTACTTC
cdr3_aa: CASSVVPSSYEQYF

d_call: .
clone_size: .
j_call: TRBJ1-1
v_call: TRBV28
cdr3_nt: TGTGCCAGCAGTTATTCGACAGGAAACACTGAAGCTTTCTTT
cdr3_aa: CASSYSTGNTEAFF

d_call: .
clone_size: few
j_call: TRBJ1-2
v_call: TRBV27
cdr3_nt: TGTGCCAGCAGGGGACCGGCGGGATATGGCTACACCTTC
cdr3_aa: CASRGPAGYGYTF

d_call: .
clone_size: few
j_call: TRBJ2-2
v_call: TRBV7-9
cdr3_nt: TGTGCCAGCAGCTTAATTAGTACGGCAGCGTCCGGGGAGCTGTTTTTT
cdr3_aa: CASSLISTAASGELFF

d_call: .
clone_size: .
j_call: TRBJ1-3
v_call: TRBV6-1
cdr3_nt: TGTGCCAGCAGTGAAACTATAGCCAGCAACTCTGGAAACACCATATATTTT
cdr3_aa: CASSETIASNSGNTIYF

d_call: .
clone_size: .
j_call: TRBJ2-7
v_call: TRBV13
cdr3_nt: TGTGCCAGCAGCTTACGCGGCGAGCAGTACTTC
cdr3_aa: CASSLRGEQYF

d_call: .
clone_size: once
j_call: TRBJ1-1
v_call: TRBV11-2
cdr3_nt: TGTGCCAGCAGCTTGCAGGGTTCGGAAGCTTTCTTT
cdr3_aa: CASSLQGSEAFF

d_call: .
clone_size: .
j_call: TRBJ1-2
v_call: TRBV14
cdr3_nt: TGTGCCAGCAGCCAAATTCGGGGAGACTATGGCTACACCTTC
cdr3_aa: CASSQIRGDYGYTF

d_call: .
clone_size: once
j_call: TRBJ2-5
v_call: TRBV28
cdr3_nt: TGTGCCAGCAGTTTAGGGCCCGGGAGCCAAGAGACCCAGTACTTC
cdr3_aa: CASSLGPGSQETQYF

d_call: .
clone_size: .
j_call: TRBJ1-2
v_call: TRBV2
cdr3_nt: TGTGCCAGCAGTGAAAGTGAAGGGGGTGATGGCTACACCTTC
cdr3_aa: CASSESEGGDGYTF

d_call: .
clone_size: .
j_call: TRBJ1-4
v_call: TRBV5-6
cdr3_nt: TGTGCCAGCAGTGCGGGGGCTAATGAAAAACTGTTTTTT
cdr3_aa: CASSAGANEKLFF